This T cell receptor (beta chain) emerged from a study of T cell repertoires in cytomegalovirus infection. Study at large: A matching HLA type, together with CMV infection, was signaled by public TCR beta signatures.

TCRdb re-derived calls from the reads in MiXCR, one entry per CDR3 protein. This sample has about 150,000 distinct CDR3 sequences, with under 20% found just once. The sequenced sample consisted of CD8+ T cells from PBMCs. The TCR sequence derives from a human donor in good health (CMV status not recorded). Some clones in this sample may be carry-over from other donors' samples.

The CDR3 DNA follows: TGTGCCAGCAGTGATACGTCAGGGGAGGGAGAGACCCAGTACTTC. As protein: CASSDTSGEGETQYF. The rearrangement links TRBV9 to TRBJ2-5, with a tentative D call TRBD2 (7 bases). The CDR3 sequence is 15 residues long. Germline CDR1 is SGDLS and CDR2 is YYNGEE. V lost 5 bases and J 4 bases, leaving 18 bases between the germline ends.